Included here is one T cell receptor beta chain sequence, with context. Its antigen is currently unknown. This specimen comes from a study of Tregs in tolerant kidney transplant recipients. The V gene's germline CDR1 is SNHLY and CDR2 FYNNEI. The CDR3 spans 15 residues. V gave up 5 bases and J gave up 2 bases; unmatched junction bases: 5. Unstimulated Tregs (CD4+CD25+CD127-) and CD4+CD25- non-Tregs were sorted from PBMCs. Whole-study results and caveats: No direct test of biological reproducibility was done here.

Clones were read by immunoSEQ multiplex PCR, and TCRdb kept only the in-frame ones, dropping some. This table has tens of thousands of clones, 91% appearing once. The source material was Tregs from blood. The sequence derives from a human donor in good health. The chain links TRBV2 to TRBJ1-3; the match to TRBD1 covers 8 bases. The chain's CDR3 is CASSWTGTPGNTIYF. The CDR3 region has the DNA TGTGCCAGCAGTTGGACAGGGACCCCTGGAAACACCATATATTTT. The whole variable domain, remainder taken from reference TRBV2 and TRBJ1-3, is EPEVTQTPSHQVTQMGQEVILRCVPISNHLYFYWYRQILGQKVEFLVSFYNNEISEKSEIFDDQFSVERPDGSNFTLKIRSTKLEDSAMYFCASSWTGTPGNTIYFGEGSWLTVV.